This T cell receptor beta chain was recorded in a study of neoadjuvant anti-PD-1 for oral cavity cancer (dated by TCRdb to about 2021). With respect to the entire study: Before curative-intent surgical resection, most patients were given three to four biweekly doses of nivolumab at 3 mg/kg. For patients who did not progress, a fourth nivolumab dose was given around day 43, followed by definitive surgical resection on days 50-56. Patients with complete response, partial response or stable disease by RECIST 1.1 were defined as responders, whereas patients with progression were defined as non-responders. A 33% response rate was observed in the parent correlative cohort, in which over 9 patients were included.

For deep sequencing of PBMC libraries, mostly 480 ng of input genomic DNA was used, and six replicates were run per sample. TCRbeta libraries were prepared with the immunoSEQ hsTCRbeta kit according to the manufacturer's instructions. An Illumina NovaSeq 6000 S4 flow cell was used to sequence the final libraries, which had first been combined to 3 nM. As for the authors' bioinformatics: The immunoSEQ Analyzer was used for raw data preprocessing and quality control. The analysis was limited to productive rearrangements, and each clonotype was defined by a unique CDR3 amino acid sequence. Repertoire clonality was estimated as the Gini-Simpson index, computed with the R package tcR. Gini indices were compared with Student's t test, and associations with tumor size change were assessed by Pearson correlation. TCRdb obtained this table from immuneACCESS and retained in-frame rearrangements with V and J assigned. These tables miss some clones; where compared with another copy, unresolved V genes account for less than half of the shortfall, and the remainder is unexplained. From that table come the V and J calls and clone size; the DNA was used to work out D and trimming. The sample data list approximately 13,000 clones, and roughly 70% of these were observed just once. Under 3% of the sample is in the top ten clones.

The sample's time point, from its label and the paper: after neoadjuvant nivolumab, at surgical resection. Patients had been newly diagnosed with stage II-IVA oral cavity squamous cell carcinoma, and no prior systemic or radiation treatment had been given to the patients. Everyone in the cohort had locally advanced, HPV-negative oral cavity squamous cell carcinoma. Peripheral blood mononuclear cells were analyzed directly and were not maintained or expanded in culture. The samples were obtained from a longitudinal correlative study of a single-arm phase II trial testing neoadjuvant nivolumab in oral cavity squamous cell carcinoma. Subject-matched pre- and post-treatment PBMCs and tumors from three responders and three non-responders were subjected to genomic DNA-based TCRbeta sequencing. Peripheral blood mononuclear cells were drawn once before nivolumab treatment and a second time after treatment, when surgery took place. Genomic DNA was isolated from PBMCs using the Maxwell RSC DNA from Cells kit.

V is cut back by 1 base and J by 2 bases, with 4 bases in the junction unmatched. The CDR3 sequence holds 16 residues, the cysteine and phenylalanine included. The entry retains the CDR3 DNA only, 48 bases that are in frame from base 1. From the germline V gene, CDR1 is SGHNT and CDR2 is YENEEA. General findings and caveats noted by the study authors: Within PBMCs, T cell clonality (Gini index) was significantly higher in non-responders than responders after neoadjuvant nivolumab. Higher pretreatment blood Treg/Th17 ratios correlated with both higher pretreatment blood TCRbeta clonality and lower post-treatment tumor TCRbeta clonality. Only a few patients per response group were included in the TCR analyses, and larger cohorts for validation were called for by the authors.

Only one count was recorded for this clone. Its antigen specificity is not known. No quality values exist for individual bases; no much larger clone is one base distant. The clonotype was recovered from a person aged 35-79 years with oral cavity squamous cell carcinoma. This sample comprised PBMCs, obtained after nivolumab (anti-PD-1) treatment. The chain is made from TRBV11-3 and TRBJ2-1, and 8 junction bases match TRBD2. CDR3 protein: CASSLGGSGTYNEQFF. The nucleotides read TGTGCCAGCAGCTTAGGTGGTAGCGGGACCTACAATGAGCAGTTCTTC.